This T cell receptor (beta chain) was found in a study of radiotherapy plus CTLA-4 blockade in lung cancer. Across the study: Objective responses emerged in under 20% of patients, and 25% to 40% attained disease control. Overall study findings and caveats: Response, reportedly, was best predicted by interferon-beta along with early blood T cell clone dynamics. There was expansion of tumor-derived TCR clones in blood after radiotherapy plus ipilimumab.

As to this clone: Its target is unknown.

The data were produced by immunoSEQ multiplex PCR, yet TCRdb's version contains in-frame clones alone and is incomplete. Here the sample spans 55,000 to 80,000 clones, roughly 80% being singletons. CDR3 length: 14 residues. Germline lookup yields CDR1 ENHRY and CDR2 SYGVKD. The germline V and J ends were trimmed by 8 bases and 3 bases, with 15 bases remaining between them. The rearrangement links TRBV10-3 to TRBJ2-3; tentatively, D is TRBD2 (7 bases). The TCR comes from a human donor with non-small cell lung cancer who had a complete response to radiotherapy plus ipilimumab. The starting material was peripheral blood, obtained from a patient treated with radiotherapy plus ipilimumab. The CDR3 protein is CAILRGGDTDTQYF. CDR3 in DNA: TGTGCCATCCTTCGAGGGGGGGATACAGATACGCAGTATTTT.